Listed below are T cell receptor beta chains from one sample, sequenced in a study of blood T cells in healthy people across ages. A single record per CDR3 protein comes from TCRdb applying MiXCR to the 5' RACE reads. The profile covers approximately 800,000 distinct CDR3 sequences, with roughly 25% appearing a single time and under 4.5% taken by the ten largest. These sequences were also reported in another study, on T cells of mothers and their children.

The specimen sequenced was blood. These receptors all come from a boy aged 5-17 years in good health. Each CDR3 is given without its conserved first and last residue.

V	J	CDR3
TRBV19	TRBJ1-5	ASTSKGLSNQPQH
TRBV7-2	TRBJ2-5	ASSPPNAETQY
TRBV11-2	TRBJ2-2	ASSLNERELIGELF
TRBV5-1	TRBJ2-5	ASSLEGLKETQY
TRBV28	TRBJ2-7	ASSLRTGGPSYEQY
TRBV29-1	-	SVRPSGTTGDEQF
TRBV27	TRBJ2-6	ASSSYGQGASGANVLT
TRBV10-2	TRBJ1-6	ASSEGSLSYNSPLH
TRBV12-5	TRBJ2-5	ASGWDAREQY
TRBV20-1	TRBJ1-2	SANPNNQQGVYSYT
TRBV7-9	TRBJ2-7	ASSLGTRGYEQY
TRBV20-1	TRBJ2-5	SARTPQETQY
TRBV7-2	TRBJ2-7	ASSSGLAGEYEQY
TRBV12-3/TRBV12-4	TRBJ1-2	ASSPQGEGNYGYT
TRBV15	-	ATSRVALQGISYEQY
TRBV6-2/TRBV6-3	TRBJ1-5	ASSNTGTTDNQPQH
TRBV5-1	TRBJ2-1	ASRVGGRTRNEQF
TRBV12-3/TRBV12-4	TRBJ1-2	ASSSGTEYGYT
TRBV7-2	TRBJ1-2	ASRPGGADRTYGYT
TRBV28	TRBJ1-2	ASRTGVERINYGYT
TRBV6-7	TRBJ2-7	ASSIRGRAYEQY
TRBV12-3/TRBV12-4	TRBJ2-4	ASSPPGLELTKDIQY
TRBV7-9	TRBJ2-7	ASSSILSSYEQY
TRBV29-1	TRBJ2-7	SVFVEGKSSSYEQY
TRBV29-1	TRBJ1-1	RTAAGNTEAF